Below are 8 T cell receptor beta chains sequenced from a single sample in a study of control samples from healthy donors and cancer patients. The protocol was immunoSEQ multiplex PCR, while the TCRdb copy is restricted to in-frame clones and leaves out a portion. Found here are around 7,400 clones, more than 65% of them singletons; the top ten hold about 30%. Sequencing was performed on PBMCs. These receptors all come from a man between 70 and 80 years old with lung cancer.

The V gene is TRBV14, the J gene TRBJ2-7; tentative D call: TRBD1 (6 bases). The V end was cut by 0 bases, the J end by 1 base, with 25 bases between. This CDR3 comprises 20 residues. Germline CDR1 and CDR2: SGHDN and FVKESK. Written as DNA, the CDR3 is TGTGCCAGCAGCCAAGAAAGAAGGGGACACGGTATCTTCCCGTCCTACGAGCAGTACTTC. Protein product: CASSQERRGHGIFPSYEQYF.

The V call is TRBV6-2 or TRBV6-3, the J call TRBJ2-3; maybe TRBD2 (6 bases). This CDR3 has 15 amino acids. Germline values: CDR1 MNHEY, CDR2 SVGEGT. V was clipped by 4 bases and J by 4 bases, with 15 bases between them. CDR3 residues: CASSSQLAYADTQYF. CDR3 nucleotide sequence: TGTGCCAGCAGTTCGCAACTAGCATACGCAGATACGCAGTATTTT.

The chain links TRBV19 to TRBJ1-2; D call uncertain. The germline CDR1 and CDR2 sequences are LNHDA and SQIVND (reference sequence). V was shortened by 4 bases and J by 8 bases, with 5 bases between the two germline ends. This CDR3 comprises 10 residues. This chain's CDR3 is CASSSGGYTF. The CDR3 DNA is TGTGCCAGTAGTAGTGGAGGCTACACCTTC. Complete variable domain (other parts from reference TRBV19 and TRBJ1-2): DGGITQSPKYLFRKEGQNVTLSCEQNLNHDAMYWYRQDPGQGLRLIYYSQIVNDFQKGDIAEGYSVSREKKESFPLTVTSAQKNPTAFYLCASSSGGYTFGSGTRLTVV.

The chain links TRBV11-2 to TRBJ2-7; tentatively, D is TRBD2 (5 bases). V lost 2 bases, J lost 2 bases, and 13 bases lay in between. The CDR3 is 15 amino acids. Germline CDR1 reads SGHAT; CDR2 reads FQNNGV. The CDR3 nucleotides are TGTGCCAGCAGCTTATTTGGAGGTCCGACCTACGAGCAGTACTTC. As protein: CASSLFGGPTYEQYF.

The chain is built from TRBV6-5 and TRBJ2-5; D perhaps matches TRBD1 (7 bases). V gave up 5 bases and J gave up 5 bases, with 12 bases separating them. This CDR3 comprises 13 residues. Germline assignment: CDR1 MNHEY and CDR2 SVGAGI. The CDR3, as DNA: TGTGCCAGCAGTCAGGGGGGTTGGGAGACCCAGTACTTC. Translating gives CASSQGGWETQYF.

V and J are TRBV11-3 and TRBJ2-7; D not certain. Germline CDR1 reads SGHNT; CDR2 reads YENEEA. V lost 5 bases, J lost 7 bases, and 18 bases lay in between. The CDR3 sequence is 14 residues long. This CDR3 is CASSGADGYGEQYF. In DNA form, the CDR3 reads TGTGCCAGCAGCGGCGCCGACGGGTATGGGGAGCAGTACTTC.

A word on this clone: At the DNA level, this CDR3 is encoded by other sequences in the same sample as well. The chain links TRBV18 to TRBJ2-7; 9 bases are a match to TRBD2. The CDR3 consists of 14 residues. Germline V gene sequence: CDR1 KGHSH, CDR2 LQKENI. V shed 9 bases and J 5 bases; nucleotides not matched to a gene: 11. CDR3 residues: CASSPVAGGDEQYF. CDR3 DNA sequence: TGTGCCAGTTCTCCCGTGGCGGGAGGGGACGAGCAGTACTTC.

The chain uses TRBV12-3 or TRBV12-4 and TRBJ2-5; the D is unclear. The CDR3 extends over 13 amino acids. V lost 3 bases, J lost 5 bases, and 10 bases lay in between. CDR3 bases: TGTGCCAGCAGTTTTCCCAGTGCCGAGACCCAGTACTTC. This gives the protein CASSFPSAETQYF.